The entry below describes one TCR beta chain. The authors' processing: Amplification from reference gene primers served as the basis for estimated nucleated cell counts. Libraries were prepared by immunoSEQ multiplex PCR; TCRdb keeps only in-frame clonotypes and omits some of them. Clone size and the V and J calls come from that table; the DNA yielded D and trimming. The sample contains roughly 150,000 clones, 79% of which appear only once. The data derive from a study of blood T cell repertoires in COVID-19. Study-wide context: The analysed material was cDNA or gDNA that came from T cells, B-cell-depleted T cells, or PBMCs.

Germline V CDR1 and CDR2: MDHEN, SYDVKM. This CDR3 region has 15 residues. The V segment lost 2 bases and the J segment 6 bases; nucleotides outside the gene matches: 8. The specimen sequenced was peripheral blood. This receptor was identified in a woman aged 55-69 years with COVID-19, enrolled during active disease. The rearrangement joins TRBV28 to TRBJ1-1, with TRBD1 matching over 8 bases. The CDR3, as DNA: TGTGCCAGCAGTTTACCGACAGGGGTTGGCGCTGAAGCTTTCTTT. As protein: CASSLPTGVGAEAFF.